These 15 T cell receptor beta chains were sequenced from one sample in a study of cytomegalovirus exposure and HLA in healthy donors. Vbeta (60) and Jbeta (13) primers were used in the PCR. TCRdb's copy holds only in-frame clones and misses some; the assay was immunoSEQ multiplex PCR. This repertoire comprises about 91,000 clones; its ten largest clones make up 3% to 4%. The sequenced sample was PBMCs. Every receptor here comes from a woman aged 30 to 39 in good health and CMV-seronegative.

V and J are TRBV19 and TRBJ2-2, with 15 bases fitting TRBD2. V shed 7 bases and J 1 base; nucleotides not matched to a gene: 7. Germline CDR1 reads LNHDA; CDR2 reads SQIVND (reference sequence). The CDR3 sequence is 18 residues long. CDR3 sequence reads: CASTGLAGGILNTGELFF. CDR3 bases: TGTGCCAGTACTGGACTAGCGGGGGGGATTTTGAACACCGGGGAGCTGTTTTTT.

The rearrangement links TRBV6-6 to TRBJ1-5; no reliable D call. Per germline, CDR1 MNHNY and CDR2 SVGAGI (reference sequence). This CDR3 is 14 amino acids long. V lost 2 bases and J lost 2, with 7 bases in between. Written as DNA, the CDR3 is TGTGCCAGCAGTTACGGGGAGGGCAATCAGCCCCAGCATTTT. Protein product: CASSYGEGNQPQHF.

J is TRBJ2-1 and V is TRBV7-6; 13 bases are a match to TRBD2. The V segment lost 3 bases and the J segment 7 bases; nucleotides outside the gene matches: 3. The CDR3 covers 15 residues. Germline-derived CDR1 and CDR2 are SGHVS and FNYEAQ. CDR3 DNA sequence: TGTGCCAGCAGCTTCCCGGGACTAGCGGGAAATGAGCAGTTCTTC. This codes for CASSFPGLAGNEQFF.

This chain links TRBV7-3 with TRBJ2-2, with 11 bases matching TRBD2. J gave up 7 bases and V 0 bases, and 7 bases lay outside the gene matches. Per the germline V gene, CDR1 is SGHTA and CDR2 is FQGTGA. This CDR3 is built from 17 residues. The CDR3 loop is CASSLTSGGAEDGELFF. In nucleotides, the CDR3 is TGTGCCAGCAGCTTAACTAGCGGGGGGGCCGAGGACGGGGAGCTGTTTTTT.

The chain combines TRBV5-1 with TRBJ1-1; 8 positions agree with TRBD1. Per germline, CDR1 SGHRS and CDR2 YFSETQ. This CDR3 is built from 14 residues. J gave up 3 bases and V 3 bases, and 4 bases lay outside the gene matches. The CDR3 region has the DNA TGCGCCAGCAGCTCGAACAGGGGGGACACTGAAGCTTTCTTT. Translated: CASSSNRGDTEAFF.

V usage is TRBV15 and J usage is TRBJ1-5; 9 bases are a match to TRBD1. V lost 5 bases, J lost 0 bases, and 8 bases stayed unmatched. Germline V gene lookup returns CDR1 LNHNV and CDR2 YYDKDF (reference sequence). The CDR3 totals 17 residues. CDR3 sequence (DNA): TGTGCCACCAGCGGGACAGGGAGAATTTATAGCAATCAGCCCCAGCATTTT. Amino acid sequence: CATSGTGRIYSNQPQHF.

This chain joins TRBV27 and TRBJ1-4, with D possibly being TRBD1 (5 bases). The V end lost 6 bases, the J end lost 8 bases, and 16 bases lay between the germline ends. The germline CDR1 and CDR2 sequences are MNHEY and SMNVEV (reference sequence). This CDR3 is 14 amino acids long. The CDR3 sequence: CASRNQGSREKLFF. The CDR3 region has the DNA TGTGCCAGCAGAAACCAGGGCTCGAGAGAAAAACTGTTTTTT.

This chain links TRBV6-5 with TRBJ2-3; possibly TRBD2 for D (5 bases). This CDR3 has 14 residues. Trimming took off 7 bases at V and 1 base at J, with 12 bases between the two ends. CDR1 and CDR2 from the germline V gene are MNHEY and SVGAGI. Here the CDR3 DNA reads TGTGCCAGCAAGAGCCCCGGGGGCACAGATACGCAGTATTTT. Protein sequence: CASKSPGGTDTQYF.

The chain couples TRBV5-1 to TRBJ2-3; 7 bases agree with TRBD1. The CDR3 totals 16 residues. Germline trimming cut 5 bases from V and 0 bases from J; bases unmatched to any gene: 9. The germline V gene has CDR1 SGHRS and CDR2 YFSETQ. CDR3 nucleotide sequence: TGCGCCAGCAGTCGTTACAGGGGCGTTAGCACAGATACGCAGTATTTT. It yields the protein CASSRYRGVSTDTQYF.

The J gene is TRBJ2-2, the V gene TRBV6-4, with D unclear. Trimming took off 3 bases at V and 4 bases at J, with 6 bases between the two ends. The CDR3 is made up of 13 amino acids. Germline-derived CDR1 and CDR2 are MRHNA and SNTAGT. The DNA for the CDR3 is TGTGCCAGCAGTGAACAGCCCACCGGGGAGCTGTTTTTT. Translation: CASSEQPTGELFF.

The rearrangement joins TRBV9 to TRBJ2-5; TRBD2 agrees at 7 bases. The CDR3 is 18 amino acids. Germline loops: CDR1 SGDLS, CDR2 YYNGEE. Trimming cost V 0 bases and J 1 base; bases outside gene matches: 12. For the CDR3, the DNA is TGTGCCAGCAGCGTAGCGGGAGGAGTTACTGGTTCCCAAGAGACCCAGTACTTC. Its protein product is CASSVAGGVTGSQETQYF.

The J gene is TRBJ2-7, the V gene TRBV6-1, with D unclear. Per germline, CDR1 MNHNS and CDR2 SASEGT. The CDR3 is 12 residues long. V lost 8 bases, J lost 4 bases, and 12 bases lay in between. CDR3 DNA: TGTGCCAGCGAGGTCGGCGCTTACGAGCAGTACTTC. Translated, it gives CASEVGAYEQYF.

The chain couples TRBV7-6 to TRBJ2-5; 10 positions match TRBD1. The tail of the sequence fits TRBJ2-7 better, so the J call may be wrong. The CDR3 has 14 amino acids. Germline CDR1 SGHVS, CDR2 FNYEAQ. The CDR3 bases are TGTGCCAGCAGCCCCCCTGGGACAGGGGTCGAGCAGTACTTC. It specifies CASSPPGTGVEQYF.

This chain connects TRBV5-1 to TRBJ2-1; 11 bases line up with TRBD1. Germline V gene sequence: CDR1 SGHRS, CDR2 YFSETQ. This CDR3 is built from 15 residues. Germline trimming cut 3 bases from V and 4 bases from J; bases unmatched to any gene: 3. The CDR3: CASSWTGGGYNEQFF. CDR3 DNA sequence: TGCGCCAGCAGCTGGACAGGGGGCGGGTACAATGAGCAGTTCTTC.

The J gene is TRBJ2-3, the V gene TRBV10-3, with 9 bases lining up with TRBD1. Germline V gene data show CDR1 as ENHRY and CDR2 as SYGVKD. The CDR3 has 13 amino acids. Here the CDR3 reads CGMGDRAQDTQYF. The DNA of the CDR3 is TGTGGGATGGGGGACAGGGCCCAAGATACGCAGTATTTT.